This is a list of T cell receptor beta chains from one sample in a study of blood T cell repertoires in COVID-19. Some clones are missing from TCRdb's copy, which holds only in-frame ones; the method was immunoSEQ multiplex PCR. The table has fewer than 150,000 clones, about 90% seen once. The sequencing input was peripheral blood. Every receptor here comes from a human donor in a cohort sampled during active COVID-19. CDR3s include the opening cysteine and the closing phenylalanine or tryptophan. The order of the fields is V gene, J gene, clone size, D gene, CDR3 DNA, CDR3 protein. D genes are given only for firm matches. Clone size is given for some rows only: seen once, a few or many times, or a class if the clone is expanded.

TRBV5-1	TRBJ2-1	once	TRBD2	TGCGCCAGCACGCAGTGGGACAGGGGACTAGCGGGAGGTACCTACAATGAGCAGTTCTTC	CASTQWDRGLAGGTYNEQFF
TRBV7-9	TRBJ1-1	NA	TRBD1	TGTGCCAGCAGCTTAGGGGGACAGGGTGAAGCTTTCTTT	CASSLGGQGEAFF
TRBV6-7	TRBJ2-5	NA	TRBD2	TGTGCCAGCAGTTACTACCTAGCGGGGGGGGAACAAGAGACCCAGTACTTC	CASSYYLAGGEQETQYF
TRBV19	TRBJ2-1	NA	TRBD2	TGTGCCAGTAGTGACGGGGCGGTGACTAGCGGGAGTTCCTACAATGAGCAGTTCTTC	CASSDGAVTSGSSYNEQFF
TRBV3-1/TRBV3-2	TRBJ2-2	NA	TRBD1	TGTGCCAGCAGCCCGCGGACAGGGGAAAACACCGGGGAGCTGTTTTTT	CASSPRTGENTGELFF
TRBV28	TRBJ1-1	NA	TRBD1	TGTGCCAGCAGTTTTTTGACAGGGGGCCTTAGTAATCTGGCTTTCTTT	CASSFLTGGLSNLAFF
TRBV10-3	TRBJ1-2	NA	TRBD1	TGTGCCGCGGCGGGGACAGAGTCATCCTATGGCTACACCTTC	CAAAGTESSYGYTF
TRBV28	TRBJ1-1	NA	NA	TGTGCCAGCAGAAGCCCGGGCACTGAAGCTTTCTTT	CASRSPGTEAFF
TRBV28	TRBJ2-7	NA	TRBD2	TGTGCCAGCATTAGCGGGAAGGCGGAGGGGCAGTACTTC	CASISGKAEGQYF
TRBV14	TRBJ2-1	NA	NA	TGTGCCAGCAGCCAGAGGAGCTCCTACAATGAGCAGTTCTTC	CASSQRSSYNEQFF
TRBV5-1	TRBJ2-1	NA	NA	TGCGCCAGCAGCCCGGGGGACTTTGGCGTATCCTACAATGAGCAGTTCTTC	CASSPGDFGVSYNEQFF
TRBV9	TRBJ2-2	NA	TRBD2	TGTGCCAGCAGCGGGCGGACTAGCGTCAACACCGGGGAGCTGTTTTTT	CASSGRTSVNTGELFF
TRBV5-1	TRBJ2-7	NA	TRBD1	TGCGCCAGCAGCGACCGACAGGGGGCGATCTACGAGCAGTACTTC	CASSDRQGAIYEQYF
TRBV7-2	TRBJ1-2	NA	TRBD1	TGTGCCAGCAGCTCACCGGGACAGGGGGACTATGGCTACACCTTC	CASSSPGQGDYGYTF
TRBV5-4	TRBJ2-5	NA	NA	TGTGCCAGCAGCTCAAGGACATCCCAAGAGACCCAGTACTTC	CASSSRTSQETQYF
TRBV5-1	TRBJ1-2	few	TRBD1	TGCGCCAGCAGCCGACGGGGAGAAACAGGGGAGGATGGCTACACCTTC	CASSRRGETGEDGYTF
TRBV10-1	TRBJ2-1	NA	NA	TGCGCCAGCAGCAGGGGCTCTAGCGGATCTTACAATGAGCAGTTCTTC	CASSRGSSGSYNEQFF
TRBV13	TRBJ2-4	NA	NA	TGTGCCAGCAGCTTAGGCCTACCGGGCGGAGGCAAAAACATTCAGTACTTC	CASSLGLPGGGKNIQYF
TRBV11-2	TRBJ2-3	NA	NA	TGTGCCAGCAGCTCCGGCGGGAATTCAGATACGCAGTATTTT	CASSSGGNSDTQYF
TRBV5-8	TRBJ2-3	NA	TRBD2	TGTGCCAGCAGCCGTCCGGGACTAGCGGGAGTAGCAGATACGCAGTATTTT	CASSRPGLAGVADTQYF
TRBV5-4	TRBJ2-3	NA	TRBD2	TGTGCCAGCAGCTTCGGCGGGGGGGCCGAAGATACGCAGTATTTT	CASSFGGGAEDTQYF
TRBV5-5	TRBJ2-7	NA	NA	TGTGCCAGCTTTCGGTCAGGGTACGTTTACGAGCAGTACTTC	CASFRSGYVYEQYF
TRBV28	TRBJ2-1	NA	TRBD1	TGTGCCAGCAGACCCGACAGGGGTGACTACAATGAGCAGTTCTTC	CASRPDRGDYNEQFF
TRBV21-1	TRBJ2-7	NA	NA	TGTGCCAGCAGCATCCGGGGACAGGCGCCTCCCTACGAGCAGTACTTC	CASSIRGQAPPYEQYF
TRBV11-3	TRBJ2-1	NA	TRBD2	TGTGCCAGCAGCTCCGGGACTAGCGGGGGGGCCCTTGAGCAGTTCTTC	CASSSGTSGGALEQFF
TRBV7-9	TRBJ1-4	once	NA	TGTGCCAGCAGCTTAGTTGCGGGGATAGGAGAAAAACTGTTTTTT	CASSLVAGIGEKLFF
TRBV11-3	TRBJ2-7	NA	NA	TGTGCCAGCAGCTTAGGCGCAGGAGGTTCCTACGAGCAGTACTTC	CASSLGAGGSYEQYF